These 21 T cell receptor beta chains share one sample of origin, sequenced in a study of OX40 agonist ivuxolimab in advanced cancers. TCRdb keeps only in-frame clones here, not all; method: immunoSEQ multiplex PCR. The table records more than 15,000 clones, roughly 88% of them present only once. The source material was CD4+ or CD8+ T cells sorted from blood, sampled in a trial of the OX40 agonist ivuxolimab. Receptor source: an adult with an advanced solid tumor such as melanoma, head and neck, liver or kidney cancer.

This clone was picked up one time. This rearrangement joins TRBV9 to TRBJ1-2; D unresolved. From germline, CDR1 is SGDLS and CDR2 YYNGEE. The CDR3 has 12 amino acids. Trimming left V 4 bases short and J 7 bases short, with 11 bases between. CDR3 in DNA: TGTGCCAGCAGCCCCCTTAGGCGTGGCTACACCTTC. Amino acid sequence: CASSPLRRGYTF.

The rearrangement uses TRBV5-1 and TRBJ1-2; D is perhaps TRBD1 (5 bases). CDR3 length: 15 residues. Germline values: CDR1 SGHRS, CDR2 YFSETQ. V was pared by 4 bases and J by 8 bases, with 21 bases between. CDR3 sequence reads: CASSPRRDGREGYTF. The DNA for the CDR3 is TGCGCCAGCAGCCCCCGCCGGGACGGCCGGGAAGGCTACACCTTC.

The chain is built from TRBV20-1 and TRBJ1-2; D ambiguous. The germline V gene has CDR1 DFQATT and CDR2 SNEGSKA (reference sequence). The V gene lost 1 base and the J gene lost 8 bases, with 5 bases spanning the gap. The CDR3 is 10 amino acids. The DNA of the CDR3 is TGCAGTGCTAGAGGGGTAGGCTACACCTTC. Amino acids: CSARGVGYTF.

This chain's CDR3 is CASSLSPRDSNYGYTF. CDR3 coding DNA: TGTGCCAGCAGTTTATCCCCCCGGGACAGTAACTATGGCTACACCTTC. This chain links TRBV6-5 with TRBJ1-2, with 7 bases identical to TRBD1. The ends lost 4 bases at V and 1 base at J; junction bases unmatched: 9. This CDR3 has 16 residues. Germline V gene lookup returns CDR1 MNHEY and CDR2 SVGAGI.

The CDR3 reads CASSPALNTEAFF. The CDR3 coding sequence is TGTGCCAGCAGCCCCGCCCTGAACACTGAAGCTTTCTTT. The genes are TRBV6-6 and TRBJ1-1; D gene ambiguous. Germline V gene data show CDR1 as MNHNY and CDR2 as SVGAGI (reference sequence). CDR3 length: 13 amino acids. V dropped 6 bases and J dropped 0 bases, with 8 bases sitting between them.

The CDR3 DNA sequence: TGTGCCAGCAGCCGGACTAGCGGGAGAAGGAAGAATGAGCAGTTCTTC. Translated: CASSRTSGRRKNEQFF. The genes are TRBV7-9 and TRBJ2-1; TRBD2 matches 13 bases. The CDR3 totals 16 residues. V shed 5 bases and J 7 bases; nucleotides not matched to a gene: 8. CDR1 and CDR2 from the germline V gene are SEHNR and FQNEAQ (reference sequence).

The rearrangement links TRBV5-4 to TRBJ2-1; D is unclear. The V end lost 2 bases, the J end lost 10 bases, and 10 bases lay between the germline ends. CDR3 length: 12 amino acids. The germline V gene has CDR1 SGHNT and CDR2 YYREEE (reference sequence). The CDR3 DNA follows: TGTGCCAGCAGCTTCGGAACAGCCGAGCAGTTCTTC. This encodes CASSFGTAEQFF.

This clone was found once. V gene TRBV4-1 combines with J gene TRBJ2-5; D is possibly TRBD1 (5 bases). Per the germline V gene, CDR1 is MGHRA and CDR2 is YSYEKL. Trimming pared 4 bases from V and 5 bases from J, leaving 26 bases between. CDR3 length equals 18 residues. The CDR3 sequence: CASSPRRALITGSETQYF. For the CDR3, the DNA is TGCGCCAGCAGCCCTCGTCGTGCATTGATCACAGGCTCCGAGACCCAGTACTTC.

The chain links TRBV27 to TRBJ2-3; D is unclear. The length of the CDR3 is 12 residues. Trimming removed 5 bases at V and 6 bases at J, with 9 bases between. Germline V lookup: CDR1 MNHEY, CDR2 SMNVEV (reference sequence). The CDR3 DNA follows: TGTGCCAGCAGTCCGGCTCCGGATACGCAGTATTTT. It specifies CASSPAPDTQYF.

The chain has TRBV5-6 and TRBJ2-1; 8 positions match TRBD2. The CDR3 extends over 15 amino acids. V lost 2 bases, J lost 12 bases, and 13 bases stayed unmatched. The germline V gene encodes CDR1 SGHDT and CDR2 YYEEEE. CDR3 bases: TGTGCCAGCAGCTTCGGGATAGCGGGGTCCCCGGGGCAGTTCTTC. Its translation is CASSFGIAGSPGQFF.

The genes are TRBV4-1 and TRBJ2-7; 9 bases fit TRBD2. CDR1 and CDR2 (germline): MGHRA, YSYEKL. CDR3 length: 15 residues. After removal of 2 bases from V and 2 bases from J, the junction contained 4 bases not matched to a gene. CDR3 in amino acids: CASSQRLAGTYEQYF. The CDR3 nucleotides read TGCGCCAGCAGCCAAAGGCTAGCGGGGACCTACGAGCAGTACTTC.

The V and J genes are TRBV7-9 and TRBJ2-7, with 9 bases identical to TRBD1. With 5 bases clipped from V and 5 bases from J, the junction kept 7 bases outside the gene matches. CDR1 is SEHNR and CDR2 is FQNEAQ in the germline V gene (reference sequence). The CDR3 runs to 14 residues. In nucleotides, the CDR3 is TGTGCCAGCAGCGCCGGGACAGGGCTGGACGAGCAGTACTTC. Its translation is CASSAGTGLDEQYF.

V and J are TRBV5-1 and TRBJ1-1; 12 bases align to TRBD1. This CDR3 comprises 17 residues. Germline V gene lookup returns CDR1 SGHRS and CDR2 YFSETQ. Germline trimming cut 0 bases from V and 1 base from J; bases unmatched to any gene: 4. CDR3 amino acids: CASSLEGQGAWNTEAFF. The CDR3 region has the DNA TGCGCCAGCAGCTTGGAGGGACAGGGGGCCTGGAACACTGAAGCTTTCTTT.

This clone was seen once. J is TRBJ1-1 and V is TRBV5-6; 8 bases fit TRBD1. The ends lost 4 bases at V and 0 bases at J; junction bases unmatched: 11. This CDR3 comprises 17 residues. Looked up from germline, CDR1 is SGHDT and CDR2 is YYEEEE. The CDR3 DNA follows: TGTGCCAGCAGCGTTGACAGGGGCCTCACCTTGAACACTGAAGCTTTCTTT. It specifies CASSVDRGLTLNTEAFF.

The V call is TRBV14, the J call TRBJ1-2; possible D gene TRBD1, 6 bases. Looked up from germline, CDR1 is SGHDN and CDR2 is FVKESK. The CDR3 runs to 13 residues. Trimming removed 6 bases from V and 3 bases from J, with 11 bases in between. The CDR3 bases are TGTGCCAGCAGTCACCGGACAGACTATGGCTACACCTTC. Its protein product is CASSHRTDYGYTF.

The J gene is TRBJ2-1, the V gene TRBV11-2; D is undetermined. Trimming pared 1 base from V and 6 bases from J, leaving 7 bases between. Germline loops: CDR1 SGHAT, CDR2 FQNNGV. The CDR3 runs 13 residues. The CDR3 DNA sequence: TGTGCCAGCAGCTTAGGCAGAATCAATGAGCAGTTCTTC. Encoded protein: CASSLGRINEQFF.

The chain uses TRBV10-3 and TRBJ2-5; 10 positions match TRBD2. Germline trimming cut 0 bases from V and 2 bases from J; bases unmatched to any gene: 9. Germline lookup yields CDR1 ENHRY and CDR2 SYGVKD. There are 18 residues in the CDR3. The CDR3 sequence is CAISESTQGLALQETQYF. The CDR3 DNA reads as TGTGCCATCAGTGAGTCGACCCAGGGACTAGCGTTACAAGAGACCCAGTACTTC.

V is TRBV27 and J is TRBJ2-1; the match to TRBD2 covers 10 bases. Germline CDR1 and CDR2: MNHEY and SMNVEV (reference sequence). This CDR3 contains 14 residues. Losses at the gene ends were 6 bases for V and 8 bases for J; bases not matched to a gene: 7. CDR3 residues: CASSLGLASDEQFF. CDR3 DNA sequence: TGTGCCAGCAGCCTGGGACTAGCGAGCGATGAGCAGTTCTTC.

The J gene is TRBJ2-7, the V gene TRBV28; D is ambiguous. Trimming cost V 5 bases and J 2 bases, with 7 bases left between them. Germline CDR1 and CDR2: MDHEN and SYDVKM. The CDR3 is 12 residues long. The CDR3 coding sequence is TGTGCCAGCAGTAGAAATCCCTACGAGCAGTACTTC. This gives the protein CASSRNPYEQYF.

The CDR3 reads CASSIRWGASYNEQFF. The DNA for the CDR3 is TGTGCCAGCAGCATACGGTGGGGGGCCTCCTACAATGAGCAGTTCTTC. V usage is TRBV7-9 and J usage is TRBJ2-1; either TRBD1 or TRBD2 may fit D (6 bases each). This CDR3 is 16 amino acids long. Germline V lookup: CDR1 SEHNR, CDR2 FQNEAQ (reference sequence). The V gene lost 5 bases and the J gene lost 0 bases, with 14 bases spanning the gap. The whole variable domain, filled in from reference TRBV7-9 and TRBJ2-1, reads DTGVSQNPRHKITKRGQNVTFRCDPISEHNRLYWYRQTLGQGPEFLTYFQNEAQLEKSRLLSDRFSAERPKGSFSTLEIQRTEQGDSAMYLCASSIRWGASYNEQFFGPGTRLTVL.

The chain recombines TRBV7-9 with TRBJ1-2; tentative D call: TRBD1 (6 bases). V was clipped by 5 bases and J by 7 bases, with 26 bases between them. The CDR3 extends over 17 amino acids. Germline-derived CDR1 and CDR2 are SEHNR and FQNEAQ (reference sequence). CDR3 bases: TGTGCCAGCAGCCCGGGACACCCCACAAGGCCGTCTTTTGGCTACACCTTC. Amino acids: CASSPGHPTRPSFGYTF.